A selection of T cell receptor beta chains follows, all from one sample in a study of blood T cell repertoires in COVID-19. TCRdb's copy holds only in-frame clones and misses some; the assay was immunoSEQ multiplex PCR. Here the sample spans approximately 220,000 clones, 65% to 85% being singletons. Sequencing was carried out using PBMCs or T cells enriched from blood (not recorded which). Source of these receptors: a middle-aged woman who had recovered from COVID-19. Each CDR3 is given without its conserved first and last residue.

v_call,j_call,cdr3_aa
TRBV9,TRBJ1-5,ASSPGGFSNQPQH
TRBV7-3,TRBJ2-1,ASSLIGGGLGNEQF
TRBV6-4,TRBJ1-4,ASSPEATNEKLF
TRBV6-5,TRBJ1-2,ASSYPRVQLNYGYT
TRBV5-1,TRBJ2-5,ASSLVVAGAGETQY
TRBV20-1,TRBJ1-3,SASLYSGNTIY
TRBV30,TRBJ2-6,AWSVTGVPPGANVLT
TRBV13,TRBJ1-2,ASSPGTDTNYGYT
TRBV6-2/TRBV6-3,TRBJ2-5,ASSYDFLSSTQY
TRBV7-2,TRBJ2-1,ASSFHSDNEQF
TRBV19,TRBJ2-1,ASSVITGGDRYNEQF
TRBV9,TRBJ2-1,ASSVSGGSQF
TRBV9,TRBJ2-1,ASSMTSYEQF
TRBV28,TRBJ1-4,ASSLGGKNEKLF
TRBV27,TRBJ1-4,ASSFRLREKLF
TRBV30,TRBJ2-1,AWSPGLAGYNEQF
TRBV6-5,TRBJ1-2,ASSQHGTIDGYT
TRBV9,TRBJ2-2,ASSPRTSGPGELF
TRBV18,TRBJ1-1,ASSPPVTTEAF
TRBV19,TRBJ2-5,ASSLDWPQETQY
TRBV7-9,TRBJ2-5,ASSSGGEETQY
TRBV5-1,TRBJ1-4,ASSFLGGASEKLF
TRBV19,TRBJ1-6,ASSIGIQGAGDNSPLH
TRBV9,TRBJ2-1,ASSVGPRGSLNEQF
TRBV5-1,TRBJ1-1,ASSLFTGLNTEAF
TRBV19,TRBJ2-2,ASSIPGQGHGELF